This T cell receptor (beta chain) was documented in a study of blood T cells in healthy people across ages. Findings and limits, study-wide: Measured against age, TCR beta diversity per million T cells decreased in a roughly linear manner.

The authors extracted at least 6 micrograms of total RNA per sample. It was with a sample-barcoded 5' primer and a J-beta primer mix that a second PCR of roughly 7 to 12 cycles was run. TCRdb re-derived calls from the 5' RACE reads in MiXCR, one entry per CDR3 protein. The sample yields 790,000 or so distinct CDR3 sequences, around 50% seen once. As regards this clonotype: Its antigen is still unknown.

The sequenced material came from blood. The sequence was collected from an elderly man in good health.

CDR3 amino acids: CASSPRTGTGANVLTF. DNA of the CDR3: TGTGCCAGCAGTCCCCGGACAGGGACTGGGGCCAACGTCCTGACTTTC. V usage is TRBV27 and J usage is TRBJ2-6; 8 bases are shared with TRBD1. This CDR3 is 16 amino acids long. Germline-derived CDR1 and CDR2 are MNHEY and SMNVEV (reference sequence). J gave up 2 bases and V 5 bases, and 5 bases lay outside the gene matches.